Listed below are T cell receptor beta chains from one sample, sequenced in a study of shared clonotypes between healthy human individuals. This table comes from immunoSEQ multiplex PCR, and its TCRdb copy is limited to in-frame clones, with some not included. The sample lists roughly 1,100,000 clones; roughly 80% were seen once. The sequenced sample consisted of memory CD4+ T cells sorted from blood. Receptors were obtained from a man aged 18 to 30 in good health. The CDR3 runs from the conserved cysteine through the conserved F or W. D genes are given only for firm matches. Only part of the rows carry a size: once, few, many, or a class if the clone is expanded.

j_call d_call clone_size v_call cdr3_nt cdr3_aa
TRBJ2-1 TRBD2 . TRBV11-2 TGTGCCAGCAGCTTAGTGAGCGGGGGGGCCTCTCTCTACAATGAGCAGTTCTTC CASSLVSGGASLYNEQFF
TRBJ2-3 . . TRBV11-2 TGTGCCAGCAGCCCCCAGGGTACGCAGTATTTT CASSPQGTQYF
TRBJ2-1 TRBD1 . TRBV9 TGTGCCAGCAGCATGGACAGGGGGGCCTACAATGAGCAGTTCTTC CASSMDRGAYNEQFF
TRBJ2-3 . . TRBV18 TGTGCCAGCTCACCACAGGGGGATACGCAGTATTTT CASSPQGDTQYF
TRBJ1-2 TRBD1 . TRBV7-9 TGTGCCAGCAGCTTATCGGGACAGGGACCAGGCTACACCTTC CASSLSGQGPGYTF
TRBJ2-2 . . TRBV23-1 TGCGCCAGCAGTCAGGGAGAGGGGAATGGGGAGCTGTTTTTT CASSQGEGNGELFF
TRBJ2-6 . once TRBV27 TGTGCCAGCCGGGTGACTGGGGCCAACGTCCTGACTTTC CASRVTGANVLTF
TRBJ1-2 . . TRBV6-1 TGTGCCAGCAGTGAGGGGGCTACCGGCGATGGCTACACCTTC CASSEGATGDGYTF
TRBJ2-2 . . TRBV28 TGTGCCAGCAGTTTAGATTCAAGGACCGGGGAGCTGTTTTTT CASSLDSRTGELFF
TRBJ2-4 . . TRBV5-1 TGCGCCAGCAGCTTGGCCGGGGGGCCTGGTCAAAACATTCAGTACTTC CASSLAGGPGQNIQYF
TRBJ2-7 TRBD2 . TRBV28 TGTGCCTTGACTAGCGGGTCCTCCTACGAGCAGTACTTC CALTSGSSYEQYF
TRBJ2-2 . . TRBV29-1 TGCAGCGTTGAACAGGACACCGGGGAGCTGTTTTTT CSVEQDTGELFF
TRBJ2-5 . few TRBV7-3 TGTGCCAGCAGCTTAAGGTTCGGTCGGGCTGAGACCCAGTACTTC CASSLRFGRAETQYF
TRBJ2-7 . . TRBV7-2 TGTGCCAGCAGCCCCCTAAGGTCAGGCTACGAGCAGTACTTC CASSPLRSGYEQYF
TRBJ2-2 . once TRBV21-1 TGTGCCAGCAGCAAAGCGGTGTACAGACCGTCATACCCGAACACCGGGGAGCTGTTTTTT CASSKAVYRPSYPNTGELFF
TRBJ2-1 . . TRBV6-6 TGTGCCAGCAGTTACTCCCAGGGTGAGCAGTTCTTC CASSYSQGEQFF
TRBJ2-2 TRBD1 . TRBV5-1 TGCGCCAGCAGCTCAAGCACGGGACAGGGGTGGACCGGGGAGCTGTTTTTT CASSSSTGQGWTGELFF
TRBJ2-1 . few TRBV5-1 TGCGCCAGCAGCTTGAAAGGGGACCGTAACAATGAGCAGTTCTTC CASSLKGDRNNEQFF
TRBJ1-1 TRBD1 . TRBV2 TGTGCCAGCAGTTTTACAGGGGCGGGGACTGAAGCTTTCTTT CASSFTGAGTEAFF
TRBJ2-1 TRBD1 . TRBV4-1 TGCGCCAGCAGTTTTAGCGGGGACAGGGGGTCCTACAATGAGCAGTTCTTC CASSFSGDRGSYNEQFF
TRBJ2-1 TRBD2 . TRBV28 TGTGCCAGCAGTCCGCTATTGGGGGGGGAAGACGGCGGAGAGTTCTTC CASSPLLGGEDGGEFF
TRBJ2-1 TRBD2 . TRBV27 TGTGCCAGCAGTTTTTGGGCGGGAGAAATCAATGAGCAGTTCTTC CASSFWAGEINEQFF
TRBJ2-7 . . TRBV5-6 TGTGCCAGCAGCCGCGTAGGGCAGGGTGCGGACTACGAGCAGTACTTC CASSRVGQGADYEQYF
TRBJ1-3 . . TRBV30 TGTGCCTGGACCGCCGGGTCTCTCAACGGAAACACCATATATTTT CAWTAGSLNGNTIYF
TRBJ2-2 . . TRBV10-3 TGTGCCATCAGTGGGCTACGCACCGGGGAGCTGTTTTTT CAISGLRTGELFF
TRBJ2-7 TRBD2 . TRBV5-4 TGTGCCAGCAGCTTGGCCGGGACTAGCGGGACCTACGAGCAGTACTTC CASSLAGTSGTYEQYF
TRBJ2-3 . . TRBV11-2 TGTGCCAGCAGCCCCTTGGCAGATACGCAGTATTTT CASSPLADTQYF
TRBJ1-4 TRBD1 . TRBV30 TGTGCCTGGGTTTCCGGGACAGGGGAAGAAAAACTGTTTTTT CAWVSGTGEEKLFF
TRBJ2-7 . . TRBV5-8 TGTGCCAGCCGCCGTGGGAGAGGGAACTACGAGCAGTACTTC CASRRGRGNYEQYF
TRBJ1-1 . . TRBV7-8 TGTGCCAGCAGCTTAGGTGGAAGCACTGAAGCTTTCTTT CASSLGGSTEAFF
TRBJ1-2 . . TRBV11-2 TGTGCCAGCAGCTTAGATGGTAACTATGGCTACACCTTC CASSLDGNYGYTF
TRBJ1-5 TRBD1 . TRBV28 TGTGCCAGCAGTTTATCCCTCGGTTTGGGGACAGGCTACGATCAGCCCCAGCATTTT CASSLSLGLGTGYDQPQHF
TRBJ1-4 TRBD1 . TRBV28 TGTGCCAGCAGTGGCCGGACAGGGGGTAATGAAAAACTGTTTTTT CASSGRTGGNEKLFF
TRBJ1-2 . . TRBV2 TGTGCCAGCCAGGACGGTGGGATGTATGGCTACACCTTC CASQDGGMYGYTF
TRBJ1-6 . . TRBV11-2 TGTGCCAGCAGCTTAGCCCCCTTTAATTCACCCCTCCACTTT CASSLAPFNSPLHF
TRBJ1-6 . . TRBV9 TGTGCCAGCAGCCCCGCCCCAGGGGAAAAGAATTCACCCCTCCACTTT CASSPAPGEKNSPLHF
TRBJ2-1 . . TRBV7-2 TGTGCCAGCAGCTTAGTTGGTCATTCTTTCCGGGGCTCCTACAATGAGCAGTTCTTC CASSLVGHSFRGSYNEQFF
TRBJ1-2 . . TRBV30 TGTGCCTGGAGAGATTTGGGAGGGGGCTACACCTTC CAWRDLGGGYTF
TRBJ2-3 . . TRBV9 TGTGCCAGCAGCCTGGGGTTAACGAGGACAGATACGCAGTATTTT CASSLGLTRTDTQYF
TRBJ2-5 . . TRBV6-5 TGTGCCAGCAGTTCGGGGGCGGAGACCCAGTACTTC CASSSGAETQYF
TRBJ1-6 . . TRBV6-5 TGTGCCAGCAGTTACTCGTACGGACAGAATTCACCCCTCCACTTT CASSYSYGQNSPLHF
TRBJ2-2 . . TRBV5-1 TGCGCCAGCAGCTTGGTACAGACGAACACCGGGGAGCTGTTTTTT CASSLVQTNTGELFF
TRBJ2-7 . . TRBV7-8 TGTGCCAGCAGCTTAGAAGAATGGTCCTTGGGGGAGCAGTACTTC CASSLEEWSLGEQYF
TRBJ2-1 . . TRBV5-4 TGTGCCAGCAGCTTGCTCGGGGGCGCTAACAATGAGCAGTTCTTC CASSLLGGANNEQFF
TRBJ2-7 TRBD2 . TRBV7-9 TGTGCCAGCAGCCCCTGGGGTGGCGGGAGCTCGTACGAGCAGTACTTC CASSPWGGGSSYEQYF
TRBJ1-2 . . TRBV6-1 TGTGCCAGCAGTGAAATGGGGAACTATGGCTACACCTTC CASSEMGNYGYTF
TRBJ2-1 . . TRBV6-5 TGTGCCACCCAACGGAGGGGGGGGTCCTACAATGAGCAGTTCTTC CATQRRGGSYNEQFF
TRBJ2-6 . . TRBV6-5 TGTGCCAGCAGTTACTCGTTTAGGGGAGGGGCCAACGTCCTGACTTTC CASSYSFRGGANVLTF
TRBJ2-1 . . TRBV11-3 TGTGCCAGCAGCTTAGAGGGCGGGAACCGCTACAATGAGCAGTTCTTC CASSLEGGNRYNEQFF
TRBJ2-5 TRBD2 . TRBV5-5 TGTGCCAGCAGCTTGGGGTTACTAGCGGGGTGGGAGACCCAGTACTTC CASSLGLLAGWETQYF